One T cell receptor beta chain is described in this entry. This record comes from a study of shared clonotypes between healthy human individuals. As for the study in general: A couple of female and three male donors aged 18 to 49 were enrolled.

Germline assignment: CDR1 PRHDT and CDR2 FYEKMQ (reference sequence). V dropped 5 bases and J dropped 4; count of bases not matched to a gene: 6. The CDR3 extends over 14 amino acids. Deep level was the assay's run setting. Ten immunoSEQ deep assay plates were used by the authors to sequence unsorted PBMC DNA. In the study's own analysis: ImmunoSEQ yielded junction-only sequences lacking quality scores, so filtering differed. Clones were sequenced by immunoSEQ multiplex PCR, and TCRdb holds only the in-frame ones, with some missing. The V and J calls and the clone size are those of that table, but D and trimming were determined from the DNA. This sample carries approximately 480,000 clones, over 60% of them seen once, and the ten largest clones take around an eighth.

V gene TRBV13 combines with J gene TRBJ1-2; 8 bases fit TRBD1. This TCR was recovered from a woman aged 40 to 49 in good health. Some clones in this sample may be carry-over from other donors' samples. Sequencing was performed on PBMCs. The CDR3 loop reads CASSGRDRSYGYTF. CDR3 nucleotide sequence: TGTGCCAGCAGCGGCCGGGACAGGTCCTATGGCTACACCTTC.